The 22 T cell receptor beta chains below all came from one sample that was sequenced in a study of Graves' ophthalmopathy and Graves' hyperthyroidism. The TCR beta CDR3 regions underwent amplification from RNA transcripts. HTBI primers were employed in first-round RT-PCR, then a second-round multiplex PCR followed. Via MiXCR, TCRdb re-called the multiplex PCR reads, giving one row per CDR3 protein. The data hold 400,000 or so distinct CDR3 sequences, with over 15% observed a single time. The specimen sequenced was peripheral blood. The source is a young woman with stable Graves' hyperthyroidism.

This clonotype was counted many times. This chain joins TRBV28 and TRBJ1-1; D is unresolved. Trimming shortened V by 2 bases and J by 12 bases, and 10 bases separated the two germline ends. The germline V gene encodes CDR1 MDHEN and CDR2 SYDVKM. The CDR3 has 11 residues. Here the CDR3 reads CASSLRQRTFF. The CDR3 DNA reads TGTGCCAGCAGTTTACGCCAGAGGACTTTCTTT.

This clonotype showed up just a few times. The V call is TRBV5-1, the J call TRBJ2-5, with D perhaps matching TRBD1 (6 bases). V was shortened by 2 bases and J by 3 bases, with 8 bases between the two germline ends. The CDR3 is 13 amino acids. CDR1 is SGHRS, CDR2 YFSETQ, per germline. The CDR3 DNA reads TGCGCCAGCAGCTTCTGGACAGAAGAGACCCAGTACTTC. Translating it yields CASSFWTEETQYF.

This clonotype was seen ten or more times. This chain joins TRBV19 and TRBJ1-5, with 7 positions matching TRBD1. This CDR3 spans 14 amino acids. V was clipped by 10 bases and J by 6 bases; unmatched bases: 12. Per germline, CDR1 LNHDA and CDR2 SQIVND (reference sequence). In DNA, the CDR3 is TGTGCCACTAAGAGACAGGGAGATGGTCAGCCCCAGCATTTT. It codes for CATKRQGDGQPQHF.

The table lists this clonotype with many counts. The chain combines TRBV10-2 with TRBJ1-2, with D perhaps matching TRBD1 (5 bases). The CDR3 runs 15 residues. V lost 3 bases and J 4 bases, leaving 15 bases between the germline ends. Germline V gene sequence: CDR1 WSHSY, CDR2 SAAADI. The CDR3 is CASSDRQGNRYGYTF. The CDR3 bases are TGCGCCAGCAGTGATCGGCAGGGAAACCGCTATGGCTACACCTTC.

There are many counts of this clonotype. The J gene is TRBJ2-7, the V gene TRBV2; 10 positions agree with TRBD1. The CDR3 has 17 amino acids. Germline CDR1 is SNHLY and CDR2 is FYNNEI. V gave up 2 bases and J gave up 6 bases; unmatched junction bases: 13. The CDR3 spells CASSETPNWDRGGEQYF. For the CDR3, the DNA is TGTGCCAGCAGTGAAACCCCTAACTGGGACAGGGGAGGCGAGCAGTACTTC.

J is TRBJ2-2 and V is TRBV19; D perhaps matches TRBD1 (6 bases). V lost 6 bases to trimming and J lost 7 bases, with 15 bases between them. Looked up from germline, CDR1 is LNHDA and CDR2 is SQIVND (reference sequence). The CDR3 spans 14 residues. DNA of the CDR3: TGTGCCAGTAGAACAAACAGGGAGAGCGGGGAGCTGTTTTTT. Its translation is CASRTNRESGELFF.

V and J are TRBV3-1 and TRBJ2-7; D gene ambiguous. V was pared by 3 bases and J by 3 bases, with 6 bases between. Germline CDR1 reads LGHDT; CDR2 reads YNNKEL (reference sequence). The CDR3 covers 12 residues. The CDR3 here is CASSQAHYEQYF. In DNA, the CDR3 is TGTGCCAGCAGCCAGGCTCACTACGAGCAGTACTTC.

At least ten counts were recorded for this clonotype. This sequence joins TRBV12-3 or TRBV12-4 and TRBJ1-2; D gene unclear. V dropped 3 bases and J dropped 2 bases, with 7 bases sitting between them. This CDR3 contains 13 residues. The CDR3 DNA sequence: TGTGCCAGCAGTTTCGACGGAAACTATGGCTACACCTTC. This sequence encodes CASSFDGNYGYTF.

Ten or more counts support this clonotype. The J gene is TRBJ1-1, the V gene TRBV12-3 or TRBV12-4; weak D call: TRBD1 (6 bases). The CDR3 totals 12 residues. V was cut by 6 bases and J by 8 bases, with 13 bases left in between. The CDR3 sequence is CASSPTGTEAFF. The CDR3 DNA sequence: TGTGCCAGCAGCCCGACCGGGACAGAAGCTTTCTTT.

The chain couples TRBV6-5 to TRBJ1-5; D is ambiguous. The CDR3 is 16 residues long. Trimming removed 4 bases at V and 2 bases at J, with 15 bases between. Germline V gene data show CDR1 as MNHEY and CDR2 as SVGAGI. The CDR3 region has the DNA TGTGCCAGCAGTTCAATGACTCCCCGGGGCAATCAGCCCCAGCATTTT. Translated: CASSSMTPRGNQPQHF.

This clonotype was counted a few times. CDR3 in amino acids: CASSPSHTNTGELFF. The DNA for the CDR3 is TGTGCCAGCAGCCCCTCCCACACGAACACCGGGGAGCTGTTTTTT. The rearrangement uses TRBV11-2 and TRBJ2-2; D not certain. CDR3 length: 15 amino acids. V was clipped by 5 bases and J by 0 bases, with 10 bases between them. Germline V gene data show CDR1 as SGHAT and CDR2 as FQNNGV. The variable domain in full, with the rest retrieved from reference TRBV11-2 and TRBJ2-2, is EAGVAQSPRYKIIEKRQSVAFWCNPISGHATLYWYQQILGQGPKLLIQFQNNGVVDDSQLPKDRFSAERLKGVDSTLKIQPAKLEDSAVYLCASSPSHTNTGELFFGEGSRLTVL.

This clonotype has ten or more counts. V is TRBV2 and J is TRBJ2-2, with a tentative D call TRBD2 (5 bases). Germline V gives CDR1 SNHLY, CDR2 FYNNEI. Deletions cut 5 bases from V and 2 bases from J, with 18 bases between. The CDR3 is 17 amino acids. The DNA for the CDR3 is TGTGCCAGCAGTCCTAGCATCTGGACGGTTAACACCGGGGAGCTGTTTTTT. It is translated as CASSPSIWTVNTGELFF.

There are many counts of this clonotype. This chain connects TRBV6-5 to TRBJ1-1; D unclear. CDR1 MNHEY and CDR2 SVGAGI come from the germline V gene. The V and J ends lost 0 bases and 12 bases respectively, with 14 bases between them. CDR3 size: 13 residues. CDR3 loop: CASSYSRFQRPFF. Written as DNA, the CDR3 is TGTGCCAGCAGTTACTCGAGGTTTCAACGACCTTTCTTT.

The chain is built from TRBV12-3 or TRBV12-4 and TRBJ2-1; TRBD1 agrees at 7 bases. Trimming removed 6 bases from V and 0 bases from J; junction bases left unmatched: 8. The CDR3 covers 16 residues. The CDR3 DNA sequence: TGTGCCAGCAGCTCCTCTGGGACAGTCTCCTACAATGAGCAGTTCTTC. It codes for CASSSSGTVSYNEQFF.

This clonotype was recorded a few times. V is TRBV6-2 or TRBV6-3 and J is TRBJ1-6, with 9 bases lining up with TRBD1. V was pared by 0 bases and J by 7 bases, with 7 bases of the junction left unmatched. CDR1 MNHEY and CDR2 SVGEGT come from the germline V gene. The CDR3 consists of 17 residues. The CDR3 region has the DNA TGTGCCAGCAGTTACTCCCCGGGACAGGGCGGAAATTCACCCCTCCACTTT. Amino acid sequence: CASSYSPGQGGNSPLHF.

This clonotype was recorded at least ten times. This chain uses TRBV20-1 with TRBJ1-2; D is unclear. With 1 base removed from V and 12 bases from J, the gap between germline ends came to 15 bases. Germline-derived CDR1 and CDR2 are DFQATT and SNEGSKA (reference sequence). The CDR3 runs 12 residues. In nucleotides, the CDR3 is TGCAGTGCTAGAGCCGGCTCCCAAGGTGACACCTTC. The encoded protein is CSARAGSQGDTF.

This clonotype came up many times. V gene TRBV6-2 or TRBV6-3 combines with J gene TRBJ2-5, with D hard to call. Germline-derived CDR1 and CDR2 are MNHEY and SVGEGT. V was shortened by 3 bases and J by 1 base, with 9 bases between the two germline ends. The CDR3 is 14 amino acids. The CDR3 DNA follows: TGTGCCAGCAGTTATGGTACATCCCAAGAGACCCAGTACTTC. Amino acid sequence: CASSYGTSQETQYF.

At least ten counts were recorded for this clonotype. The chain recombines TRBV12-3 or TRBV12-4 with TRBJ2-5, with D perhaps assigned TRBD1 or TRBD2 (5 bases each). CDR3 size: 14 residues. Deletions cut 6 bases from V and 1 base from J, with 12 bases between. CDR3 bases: TGTGCCAGCAGCACCCCCGGGACCCAAGAGACCCAGTACTTC. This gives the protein CASSTPGTQETQYF.

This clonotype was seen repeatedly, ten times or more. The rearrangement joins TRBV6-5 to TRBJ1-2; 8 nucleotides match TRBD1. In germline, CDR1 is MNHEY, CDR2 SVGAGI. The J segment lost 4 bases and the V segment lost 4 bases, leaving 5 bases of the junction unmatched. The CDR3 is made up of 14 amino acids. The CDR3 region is CASSSTDRGYGYTF. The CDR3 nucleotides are TGTGCCAGCAGTTCAACTGACAGGGGCTATGGCTACACCTTC.

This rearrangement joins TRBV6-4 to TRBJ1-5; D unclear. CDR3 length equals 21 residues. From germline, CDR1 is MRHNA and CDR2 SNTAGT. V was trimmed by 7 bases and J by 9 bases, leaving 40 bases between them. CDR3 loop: CASNPRAPVQTGPQDLAPQHF. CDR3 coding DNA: TGTGCCAGCAATCCTAGGGCCCCTGTTCAAACCGGGCCCCAGGACCTAGCGCCCCAGCATTTT.

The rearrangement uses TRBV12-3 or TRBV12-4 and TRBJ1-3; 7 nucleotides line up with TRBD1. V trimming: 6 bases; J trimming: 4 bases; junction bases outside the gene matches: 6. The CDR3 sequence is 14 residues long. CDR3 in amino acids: CASRRQGPGNTIYF. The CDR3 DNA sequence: TGTGCCAGCAGGAGACAGGGCCCAGGAAACACCATATATTTT.

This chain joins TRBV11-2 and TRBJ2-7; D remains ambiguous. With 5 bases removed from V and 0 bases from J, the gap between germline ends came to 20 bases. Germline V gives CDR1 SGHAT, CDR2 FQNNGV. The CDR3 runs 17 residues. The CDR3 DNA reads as TGTGCCAGCAGCCCGACCTCGATCCCTAGAAGCTCCTACGAGCAGTACTTC. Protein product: CASSPTSIPRSSYEQYF.